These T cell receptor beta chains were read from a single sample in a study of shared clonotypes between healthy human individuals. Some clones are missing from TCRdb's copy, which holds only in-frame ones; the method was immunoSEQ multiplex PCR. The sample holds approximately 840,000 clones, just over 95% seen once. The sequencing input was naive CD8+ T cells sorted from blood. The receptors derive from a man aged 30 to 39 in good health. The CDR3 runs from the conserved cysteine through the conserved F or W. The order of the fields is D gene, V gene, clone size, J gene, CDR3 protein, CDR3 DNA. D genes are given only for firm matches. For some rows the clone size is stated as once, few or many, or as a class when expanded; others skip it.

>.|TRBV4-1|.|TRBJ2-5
CASSSLDGSQETQYF
TGCGCCAGCAGCTCCTTGGACGGGTCCCAAGAGACCCAGTACTTC
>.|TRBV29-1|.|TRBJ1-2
CSVDYTENYGYTF
TGCAGCGTTGATTATACAGAGAACTATGGCTACACCTTC
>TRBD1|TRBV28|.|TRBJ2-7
CASGTAHSYEQYF
TGTGCCAGCGGGACAGCTCATTCCTACGAGCAGTACTTC
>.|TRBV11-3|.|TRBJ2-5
CASSLRDGEETQYF
TGTGCCAGCAGCTTGAGGGACGGGGAGGAGACCCAGTACTTC
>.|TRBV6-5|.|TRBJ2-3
CASSYVSTDTQYF
TGTGCCAGCAGTTACGTTTCCACAGATACGCAGTATTTT
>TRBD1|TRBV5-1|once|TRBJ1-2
CASSIRDRGEYGYTF
TGCGCCAGCAGCATCCGGGACAGGGGGGAATATGGCTACACCTTC
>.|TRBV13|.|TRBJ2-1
CASRRNPGSNEQFF
TGTGCCAGCAGGAGAAACCCCGGCAGCAATGAGCAGTTCTTC
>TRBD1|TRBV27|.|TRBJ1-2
CASSPGQGIYGYTF
TGTGCCAGCAGCCCCGGACAGGGGATCTATGGCTACACCTTC
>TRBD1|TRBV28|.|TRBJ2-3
CASSADRDTDTQYF
TGTGCCAGCAGTGCGGACAGGGACACAGATACGCAGTATTTT
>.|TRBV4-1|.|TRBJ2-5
CASSQSGTQETQYF
TGCGCCAGCAGCCAGTCCGGGACTCAAGAGACCCAGTACTTC
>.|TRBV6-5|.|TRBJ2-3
CASSYSAGGTDTQYF
TGTGCCAGCAGTTACTCGGCAGGGGGGACAGATACGCAGTATTTT
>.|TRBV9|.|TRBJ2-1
CASSVARTVNEQFF
TGTGCCAGCAGCGTAGCTAGGACAGTCAATGAGCAGTTCTTC
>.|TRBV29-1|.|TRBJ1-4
CSVDGETNEKLFF
TGCAGCGTTGACGGGGAAACTAATGAAAAACTGTTTTTT
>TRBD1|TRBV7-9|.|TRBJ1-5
CASSLVPGQGANGNQPQHF
TGTGCCAGCAGCTTGGTACCGGGACAGGGGGCCAATGGCAATCAGCCCCAGCATTTT
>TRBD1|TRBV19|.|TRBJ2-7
CASSPLTGGFYEQYF
TGTGCCAGTAGTCCCCTGACAGGGGGCTTCTACGAGCAGTACTTC
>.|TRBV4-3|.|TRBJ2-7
CASSQDRGGQFYEQYF
TGCGCCAGCAGCCAAGATCGGGGGGGACAGTTCTACGAGCAGTACTTC
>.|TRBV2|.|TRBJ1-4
CASRGKQKLFF
TGTGCCAGCAGGGGAAAACAAAAACTGTTTTTT
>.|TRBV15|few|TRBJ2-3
CATSQASDTQYF
TGTGCCACCAGCCAGGCCTCAGATACGCAGTATTTT
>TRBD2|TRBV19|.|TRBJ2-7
CASSILAGVRYEQYF
TGTGCCAGTAGTATCCTAGCGGGAGTTCGCTACGAGCAGTACTTC
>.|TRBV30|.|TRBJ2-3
CAWSVGAGLTDTQYF
TGTGCCTGGAGTGTAGGGGCGGGACTCACAGATACGCAGTATTTT
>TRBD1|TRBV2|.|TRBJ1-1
CASRDRATEAFF
TGTGCCAGCAGGGACAGGGCCACTGAAGCTTTCTTT
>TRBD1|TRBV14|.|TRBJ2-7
CASSPRDRGPYEQYF
TGTGCCAGCAGCCCTCGGGACAGGGGTCCCTACGAGCAGTACTTC
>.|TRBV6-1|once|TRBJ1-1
CASSGPFTEAFF
TGTGCCAGCAGCGGACCATTTACTGAAGCTTTCTTT
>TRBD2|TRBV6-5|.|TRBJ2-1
CASSYLAGDLGYEQFF
TGTGCCAGCAGTTATCTCGCGGGAGACCTTGGGTATGAGCAGTTCTTC
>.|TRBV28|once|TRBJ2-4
CASSLASYIQYF
TGTGCCAGCAGTTTAGCCAGCTACATTCAGTACTTC
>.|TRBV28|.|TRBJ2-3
CASSSRDTDTQYF
TGTGCCAGCAGTTCCCGAGACACAGATACGCAGTATTTT
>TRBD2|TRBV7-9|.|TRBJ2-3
CASSLAPGLADLVADTQYF
TGTGCCAGCAGCTTAGCTCCAGGACTAGCGGATCTAGTGGCAGATACGCAGTATTTT
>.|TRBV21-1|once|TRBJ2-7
CASSKGPGVNEQYF
TGTGCCAGCAGCAAAGGCCCAGGGGTAAACGAGCAGTACTTC
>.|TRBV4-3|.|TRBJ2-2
CASSQTAGPNTGELFF
TGCGCCAGCAGCCAAACAGCGGGTCCGAACACCGGGGAGCTGTTTTTT
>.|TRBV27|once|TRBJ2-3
CASSLTPRTDTQYF
TGTGCCAGCAGTTTAACCCCTCGAACGGATACGCAGTATTTT
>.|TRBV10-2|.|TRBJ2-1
CASRDRAPNWGDNEQFF
TGCGCCAGCAGGGACAGAGCGCCCAACTGGGGAGACAATGAGCAGTTCTTC
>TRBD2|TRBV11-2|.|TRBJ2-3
CASSSQREEWADTQYF
TGTGCCAGCAGCTCTCAGCGGGAGGAGTGGGCCGATACGCAGTATTTT
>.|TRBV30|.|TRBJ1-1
CAWSVMGGGTEAFF
TGTGCCTGGAGTGTAATGGGCGGGGGGACTGAAGCTTTCTTT
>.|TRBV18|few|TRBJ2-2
CASSQGTGELFF
TGTGCCAGCTCACAGGGCACCGGGGAGCTGTTTTTT
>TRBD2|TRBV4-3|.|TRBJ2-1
CASSQSWTSGMGDEQFF
TGCGCCAGCAGCCAATCCTGGACTAGCGGGATGGGAGATGAGCAGTTCTTC
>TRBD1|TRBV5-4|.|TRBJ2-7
CASSLGTGDHEQYF
TGTGCCAGCAGCTTGGGGACAGGGGATCACGAGCAGTACTTC
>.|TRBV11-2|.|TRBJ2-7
CASSLTTGNYEQYF
TGTGCCAGCAGCTTGACTACCGGGAACTACGAGCAGTACTTC
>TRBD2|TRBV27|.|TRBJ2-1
CASSSGTSGINEQFF
TGTGCCAGCAGTTCCGGGACTAGCGGGATCAATGAGCAGTTCTTC
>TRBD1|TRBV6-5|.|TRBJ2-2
CASSSGTGAAGELFF
TGTGCCAGCAGTTCCGGGACAGGGGCGGCCGGGGAGCTGTTTTTT
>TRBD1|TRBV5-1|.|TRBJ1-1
CASSLEAPGTGAMNTEAFF
TGCGCCAGCAGCTTGGAAGCCCCCGGGACAGGGGCCATGAACACTGAAGCTTTCTTT
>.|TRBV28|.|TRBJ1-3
CASSWGRSSGNTIYF
TGTGCCAGCAGCTGGGGCAGGTCCTCTGGAAACACCATATATTTT
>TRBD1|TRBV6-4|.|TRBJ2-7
CASSRQGFRVNEQYF
TGTGCCAGCAGTCGACAGGGGTTCCGGGTGAACGAGCAGTACTTC
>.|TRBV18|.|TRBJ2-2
CASSPRDRTNTGELFF
TGTGCCAGCTCACCGCGGGACAGAACGAACACCGGGGAGCTGTTTTTT
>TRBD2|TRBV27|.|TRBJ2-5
CASGSGGETQYF
TGTGCCAGCGGAAGCGGGGGGGAGACCCAGTACTTC
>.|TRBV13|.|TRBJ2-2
CASSFGLTAGTGELFF
TGTGCCAGCAGCTTCGGCCTGACGGCGGGGACCGGGGAGCTGTTTTTT
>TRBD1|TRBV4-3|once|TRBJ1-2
CASSSGGISYGYTF
TGCGCCAGCAGCTCAGGGGGGATTAGCTATGGCTACACCTTC
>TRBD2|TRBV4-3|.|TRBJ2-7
CASSQILGLAGGEQYF
TGCGCCAGCAGCCAGATATTGGGACTAGCGGGAGGCGAGCAGTACTTC
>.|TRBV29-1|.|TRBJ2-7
CSVESTTKQYF
TGCAGCGTTGAATCCACTACGAAGCAGTACTTC
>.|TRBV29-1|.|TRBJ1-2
CSAMSGSGGYTF
TGCAGCGCCATGTCGGGGAGTGGTGGCTACACCTTC
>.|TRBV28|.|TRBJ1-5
CASSPNQPQHF
TGTGCCAGCAGCCCCAATCAGCCCCAGCATTTT
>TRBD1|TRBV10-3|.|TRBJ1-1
CAISEGTGGTEAFF
TGTGCCATCAGTGAGGGGACAGGGGGGACTGAAGCTTTCTTT
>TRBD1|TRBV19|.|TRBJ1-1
CASLGQVYTEAFF
TGTGCCAGCCTAGGACAGGTCTACACTGAAGCTTTCTTT
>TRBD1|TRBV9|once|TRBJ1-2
CASSGDRGLNYGYTF
TGTGCCAGCAGCGGGGACAGGGGGCTTAACTATGGCTACACCTTC
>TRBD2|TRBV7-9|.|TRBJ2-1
CASSSPLAGVLSYNEQFF
TGTGCCAGCAGCTCCCCACTAGCGGGAGTCCTCTCCTACAATGAGCAGTTCTTC
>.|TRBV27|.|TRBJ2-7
CASSSLGGNFDEQYF
TGTGCCAGCAGTTCCCTGGGCGGGAACTTCGACGAGCAGTACTTC
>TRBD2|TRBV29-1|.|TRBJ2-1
CSVETGLADNEQFF
TGCAGCGTTGAAACGGGACTAGCGGACAATGAGCAGTTCTTC
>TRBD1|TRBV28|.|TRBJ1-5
CASSSAPGQGARGQPQHF
TGTGCCAGCAGTTCTGCACCGGGACAGGGAGCTCGAGGCCAGCCCCAGCATTTT